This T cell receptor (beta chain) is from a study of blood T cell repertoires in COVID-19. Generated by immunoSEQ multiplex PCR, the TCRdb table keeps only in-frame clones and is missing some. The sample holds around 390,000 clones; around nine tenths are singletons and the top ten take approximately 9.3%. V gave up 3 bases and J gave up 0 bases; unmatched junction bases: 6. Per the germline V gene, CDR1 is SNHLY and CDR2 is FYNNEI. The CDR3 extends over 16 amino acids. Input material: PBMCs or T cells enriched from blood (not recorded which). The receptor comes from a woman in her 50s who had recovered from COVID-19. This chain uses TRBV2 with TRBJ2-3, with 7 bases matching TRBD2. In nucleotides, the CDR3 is TGTGCCAGCAGTGAGGATAGCGGGTCTAGCACAGATACGCAGTATTTT. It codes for CASSEDSGSSTDTQYF.